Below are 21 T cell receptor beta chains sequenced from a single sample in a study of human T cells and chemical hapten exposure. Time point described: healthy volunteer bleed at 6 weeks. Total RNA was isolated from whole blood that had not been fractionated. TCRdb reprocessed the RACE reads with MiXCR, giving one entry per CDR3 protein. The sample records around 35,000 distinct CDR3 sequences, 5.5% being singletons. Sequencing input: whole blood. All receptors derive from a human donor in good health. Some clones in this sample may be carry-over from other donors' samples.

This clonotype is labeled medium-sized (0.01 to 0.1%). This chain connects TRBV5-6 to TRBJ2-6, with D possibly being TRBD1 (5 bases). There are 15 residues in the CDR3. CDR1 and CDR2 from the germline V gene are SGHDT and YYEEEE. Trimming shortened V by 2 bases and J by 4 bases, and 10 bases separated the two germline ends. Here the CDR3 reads CASSLGVSGANVLTF. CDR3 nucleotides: TGTGCCAGCAGCTTAGGGGTATCCGGGGCCAACGTCCTGACTTTC.

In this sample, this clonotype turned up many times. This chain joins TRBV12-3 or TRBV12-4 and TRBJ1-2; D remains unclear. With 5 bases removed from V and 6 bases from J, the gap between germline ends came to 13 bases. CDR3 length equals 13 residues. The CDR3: CASSPRASNGYTF. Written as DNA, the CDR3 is TGTGCCAGCAGTCCCCGGGCAAGCAATGGCTACACCTTC.

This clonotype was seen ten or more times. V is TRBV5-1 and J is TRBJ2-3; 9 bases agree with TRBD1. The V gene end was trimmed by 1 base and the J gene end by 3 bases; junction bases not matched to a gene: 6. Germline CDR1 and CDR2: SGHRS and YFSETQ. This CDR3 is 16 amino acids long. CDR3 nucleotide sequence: TGCGCCAGCAGCTTGACAGGGGGCAGTGTGACAGATACGCAGTATTTT. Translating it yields CASSLTGGSVTDTQYF.

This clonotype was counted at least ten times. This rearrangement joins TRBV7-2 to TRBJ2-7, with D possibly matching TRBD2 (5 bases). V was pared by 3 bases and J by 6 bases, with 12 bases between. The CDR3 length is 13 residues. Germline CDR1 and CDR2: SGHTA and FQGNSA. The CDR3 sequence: CASSLLAGGEQYF. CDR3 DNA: TGTGCCAGCAGCTTGCTAGCCGGTGGCGAGCAGTACTTC.

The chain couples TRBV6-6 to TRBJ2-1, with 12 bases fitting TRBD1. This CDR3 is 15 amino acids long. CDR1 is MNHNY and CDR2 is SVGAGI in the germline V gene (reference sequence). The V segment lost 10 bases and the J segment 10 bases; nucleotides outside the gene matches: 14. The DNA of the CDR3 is TGTGCCATTCTCGACGGGACAGGGGGCGTTTTGGAGCAGTTCTTC. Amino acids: CAILDGTGGVLEQFF.

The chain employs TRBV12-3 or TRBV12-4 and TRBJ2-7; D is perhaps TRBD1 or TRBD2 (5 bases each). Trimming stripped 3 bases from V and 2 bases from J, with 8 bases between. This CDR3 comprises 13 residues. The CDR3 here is CASSLGVPYEQYF. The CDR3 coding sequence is TGTGCCAGCAGTTTGGGGGTCCCCTACGAGCAGTACTTC.

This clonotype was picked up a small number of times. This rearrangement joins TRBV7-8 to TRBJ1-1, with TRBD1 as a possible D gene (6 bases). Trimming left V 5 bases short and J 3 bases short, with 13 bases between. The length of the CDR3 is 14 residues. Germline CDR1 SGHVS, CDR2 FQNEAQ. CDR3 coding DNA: TGTGCCAGCAGCGTGACAGGCTTTCACACTGAAGCTTTCTTT. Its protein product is CASSVTGFHTEAFF.

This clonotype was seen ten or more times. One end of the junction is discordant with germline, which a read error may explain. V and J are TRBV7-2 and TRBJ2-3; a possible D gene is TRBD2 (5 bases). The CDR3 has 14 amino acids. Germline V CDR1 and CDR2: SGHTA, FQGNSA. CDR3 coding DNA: TGTGCCAGCAGCCTAGCCCATAGCACAGATACGCAGTATTTT. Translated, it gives CASSLAHSTDTQYF.

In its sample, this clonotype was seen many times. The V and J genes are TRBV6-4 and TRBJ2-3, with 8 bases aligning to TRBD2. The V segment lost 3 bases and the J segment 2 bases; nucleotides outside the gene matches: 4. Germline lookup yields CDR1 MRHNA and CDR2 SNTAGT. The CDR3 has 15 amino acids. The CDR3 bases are TGTGCCAGCAGTGAACTAGCGGAGCCCACAGATACGCAGTATTTT. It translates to CASSELAEPTDTQYF.

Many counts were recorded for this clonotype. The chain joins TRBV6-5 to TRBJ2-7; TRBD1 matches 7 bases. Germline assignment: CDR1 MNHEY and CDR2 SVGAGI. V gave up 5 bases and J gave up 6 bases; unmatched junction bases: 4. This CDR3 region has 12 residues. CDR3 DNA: TGTGCCAGCAGTCGACAGGGTTCCGAGCAGTACTTC. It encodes CASSRQGSEQYF.

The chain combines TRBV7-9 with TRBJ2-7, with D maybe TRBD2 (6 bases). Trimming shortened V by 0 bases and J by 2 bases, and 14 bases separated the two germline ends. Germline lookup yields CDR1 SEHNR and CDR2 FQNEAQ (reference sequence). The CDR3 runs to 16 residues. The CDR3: CASSLAPGGVPYEQYF. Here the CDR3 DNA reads TGTGCCAGCAGCTTAGCCCCCGGCGGGGTACCCTACGAGCAGTACTTC.

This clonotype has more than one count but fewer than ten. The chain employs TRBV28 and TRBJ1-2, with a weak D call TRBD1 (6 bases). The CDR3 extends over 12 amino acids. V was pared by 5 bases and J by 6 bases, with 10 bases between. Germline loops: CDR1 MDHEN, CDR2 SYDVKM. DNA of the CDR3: TGTGCCAGCAGTCAGGACAGCCATGGCTACACCTTC. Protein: CASSQDSHGYTF.

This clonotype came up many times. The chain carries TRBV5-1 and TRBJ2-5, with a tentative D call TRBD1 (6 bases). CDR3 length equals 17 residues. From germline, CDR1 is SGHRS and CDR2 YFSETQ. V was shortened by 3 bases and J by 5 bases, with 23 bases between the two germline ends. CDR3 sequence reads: CASSSTGPPGFKETQYF. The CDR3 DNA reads TGCGCCAGCAGCTCGACAGGACCACCTGGTTTTAAGGAGACCCAGTACTTC.

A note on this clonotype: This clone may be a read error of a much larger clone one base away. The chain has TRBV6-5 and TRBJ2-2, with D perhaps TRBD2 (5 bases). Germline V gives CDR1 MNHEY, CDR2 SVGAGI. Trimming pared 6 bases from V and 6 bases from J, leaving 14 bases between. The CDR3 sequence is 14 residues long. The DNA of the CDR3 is TGTGCCAGCAGCCTACGGAGGATCCCCGGGGAGCTGTTTTTT. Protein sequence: CASSLRRIPGELFF.

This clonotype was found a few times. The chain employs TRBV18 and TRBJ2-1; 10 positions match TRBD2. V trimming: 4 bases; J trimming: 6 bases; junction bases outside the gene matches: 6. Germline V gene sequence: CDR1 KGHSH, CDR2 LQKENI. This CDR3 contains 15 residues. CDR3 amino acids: CASSHKLAGPNEQFF. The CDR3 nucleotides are TGTGCCAGCTCACATAAACTAGCGGGACCCAATGAGCAGTTCTTC.

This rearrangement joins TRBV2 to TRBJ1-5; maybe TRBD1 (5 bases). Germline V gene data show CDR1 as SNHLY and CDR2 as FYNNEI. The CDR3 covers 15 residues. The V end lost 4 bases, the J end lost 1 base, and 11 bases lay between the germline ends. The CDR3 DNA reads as TGTGCCAGCAGTGTCGCGGGGGTGAGCAATCAGCCCCAGCATTTT. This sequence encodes CASSVAGVSNQPQHF.

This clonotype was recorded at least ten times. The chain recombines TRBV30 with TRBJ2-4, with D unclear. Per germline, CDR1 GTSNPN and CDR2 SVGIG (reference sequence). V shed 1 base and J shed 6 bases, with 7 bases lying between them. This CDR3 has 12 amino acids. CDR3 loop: CAWSALGNIQYF. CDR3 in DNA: TGTGCCTGGAGTGCCCTAGGAAACATTCAGTACTTC.

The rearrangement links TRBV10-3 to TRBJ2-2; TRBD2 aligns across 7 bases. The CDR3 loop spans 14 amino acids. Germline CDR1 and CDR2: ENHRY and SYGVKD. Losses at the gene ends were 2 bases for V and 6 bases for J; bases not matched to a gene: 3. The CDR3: CAISEPGRAGELFF. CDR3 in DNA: TGTGCCATCAGTGAGCCAGGGAGGGCCGGGGAGCTGTTTTTT.

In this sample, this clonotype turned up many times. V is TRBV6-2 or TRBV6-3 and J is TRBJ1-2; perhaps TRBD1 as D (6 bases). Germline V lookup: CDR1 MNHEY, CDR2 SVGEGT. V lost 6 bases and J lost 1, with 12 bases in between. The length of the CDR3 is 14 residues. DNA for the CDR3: TGTGCCAGCAGAGGACAGACAATTAACTATGGCTACACCTTC. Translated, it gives CASRGQTINYGYTF.

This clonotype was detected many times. Written as DNA, the CDR3 is TGCAGTGCTAATCTCAGGGGGGGGAAGACCCAGTACTTC. This codes for CSANLRGGKTQYF. The chain uses TRBV20-1 and TRBJ2-5; D possibly uses TRBD1 or TRBD2 (7 bases each). With 4 bases removed from V and 6 bases from J, the gap between germline ends came to 15 bases. CDR1 is DFQATT, CDR2 SNEGSKA, per germline (reference sequence). The CDR3 sequence is 13 residues long.

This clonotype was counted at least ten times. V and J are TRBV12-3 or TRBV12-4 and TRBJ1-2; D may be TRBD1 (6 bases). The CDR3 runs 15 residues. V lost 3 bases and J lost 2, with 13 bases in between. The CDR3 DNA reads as TGTGCCAGCAGTTTCTCCAGGGGAGTAAACTATGGCTACACCTTC. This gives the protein CASSFSRGVNYGYTF.